The 6 T cell receptor beta chains below come from one sample, sequenced in a study of T cells in Graves' hyperthyroidism and ophthalmopathy. The source material, RNA transcripts, was used to amplify TCR beta CDR3 regions. First-round RT-PCR with HTBI primers amplified the TCR CDR3 region. TCRdb independently ran MiXCR on the multiplex PCR reads; one entry per CDR3 protein. The table lists a few hundred thousand distinct CDR3 sequences, 15% of them singletons, with over 25% in the top ten. The sample consisted of blood. These receptors were obtained from a woman younger than 45 with Graves' hyperthyroidism.

In its sample, this clonotype was seen many times. V usage is TRBV15 and J usage is TRBJ2-3, with D perhaps matching TRBD1 (5 bases). V lost 3 bases and J lost 2, with 18 bases in between. This CDR3 is built from 17 residues. Germline CDR1 LNHNV, CDR2 YYDKDF (reference sequence). The CDR3 protein is CATSSGTGQVVTDTQYF. The CDR3 coding sequence is TGTGCCACCAGCAGTGGAACAGGCCAGGTAGTCACAGATACGCAGTATTTT.

As DNA, the CDR3 is TGCGCCAGCAGACGAGGACTCCACGACAATGAGCAGTTCTTC. Translating it yields CASRRGLHDNEQFF. The chain uses TRBV5-1 and TRBJ2-1, with D possibly being TRBD2 (5 bases). CDR1 SGHRS and CDR2 YFSETQ come from the germline V gene. The CDR3 extends over 14 amino acids. V was shortened by 5 bases and J by 5 bases, with 14 bases between the two germline ends. Filled out from reference TRBV5-1 and TRBJ2-1, the complete variable domain reads KAGVTQTPRYLIKTRGQQVTLSCSPISGHRSVSWYQQTPGQGLQFLFEYFSETQRNKGNFPGRFSGRQFSNSRSEMNVSTLELGDSALYLCASRRGLHDNEQFFGPGTRLTVL.

This clonotype occurred a few times. This sequence joins TRBV7-6 and TRBJ2-2, with D possibly being TRBD1 (6 bases). Germline assignment: CDR1 SGHVS and CDR2 FNYEAQ. V was shortened by 5 bases and J by 1 base, with 11 bases between the two germline ends. The CDR3 covers 15 residues. Here the CDR3 DNA reads TGTGCCAGCAGCAGAGGGGGACAGAACACCGGGGAGCTGTTTTTT. It encodes CASSRGGQNTGELFF.

This chain joins TRBV28 and TRBJ1-2; 9 bases map to TRBD1. The germline gives CDR1 MDHEN, CDR2 SYDVKM. V shed 4 bases and J 7 bases; nucleotides not matched to a gene: 4. The CDR3 has 13 residues. The CDR3 bases are TGTGCCAGCAGTTCCGGGACAGGGTTTGGCTACACCTTC. Amino acid sequence: CASSSGTGFGYTF.

This sequence joins TRBV4-1 and TRBJ2-3, with a possible D match to TRBD2 (6 bases). The CDR3 is 17 residues long. In germline, CDR1 is MGHRA, CDR2 YSYEKL. Deletions cut 2 bases from V and 7 bases from J, with 22 bases between. CDR3 in amino acids: CASSQSGLMSSLNTQYF. The DNA for the CDR3 is TGCGCCAGCAGCCAAAGTGGACTAATGTCGAGCTTGAATACGCAGTATTTT.

J is TRBJ2-1 and V is TRBV7-2, with no clear D. This CDR3 is 14 amino acids long. Germline assignment: CDR1 SGHTA and CDR2 FQGNSA. Trimming removed 1 base at V and 12 bases at J, with 16 bases between. CDR3 in amino acids: CASSLEPGSGGQFF. The CDR3, as DNA: TGTGCCAGCAGCTTAGAGCCCGGGTCGGGTGGGCAGTTCTTC.